This TCR beta chain was captured by sequencing in a study of identical twins. The CDR3 consists of 17 residues. Trimming shortened V by 0 bases and J by 5 bases, and 19 bases separated the two germline ends. Germline V gives CDR1 LNHNV, CDR2 YYDKDF (reference sequence). Overall study findings and caveats: Recombination models fit unrelated individuals' TCR alpha sharing but underestimated twins'.

As concerns this clonotype: Its target is not known.

After template switching added a universal primer site, the resulting cDNA carried unique molecular identifiers. MiXCR was run by TCRdb on the 5' RACE reads, yielding one entry per CDR3 protein. This repertoire shows 1.5 million or so distinct CDR3 sequences, less than 35% found once; its top ten account for 0.25% to 0.3%. V and J are TRBV15 and TRBJ1-1; maybe TRBD1 (6 bases). This clonotype was sampled from a newborn girl in good health. What was sequenced was cord blood. CDR3 loop: CATSRDSTGARGTEAFF. The CDR3 nucleotides are TGTGCCACCAGCAGAGATAGTACGGGGGCGAGAGGGACTGAAGCTTTCTTT. The whole variable domain, remainder taken from reference TRBV15 and TRBJ1-1, is DAMVIQNPRYQVTQFGKPVTLSCSQTLNHNVMYWYQQKSSQAPKLLFHYYDKDFNNEADTPDNFQSRRPNTSFCFLDIRSPGLGDTAMYLCATSRDSTGARGTEAFFGQGTRLTVV.